This paragraph covers one T cell receptor beta chain sequence. Its cognate antigen is unknown. This specimen comes from a study of OX40 agonist ivuxolimab in advanced cancers. This CDR3 has 17 amino acids. The ends were cut back, 2 bases at V and 2 bases at J, with 16 bases in the middle. Per germline, CDR1 SGHTA and CDR2 FQGNSA. The table came from immunoSEQ multiplex PCR; TCRdb's copy has only in-frame clones and leaves some out. Of some 60,000 clones detected, about 88% appear once; the ten largest clones hold roughly 4%. Study conclusions and caveats: Among the nonresponders, some also had low normalized T-cell clonal expansion.

On cycle 4 day 1 and cycle 7 day 1, as well as at baseline, blood was sampled. Sequencing used CD4+ or CD8+ T cells sorted from blood, obtained in a trial of the OX40 agonist ivuxolimab. This clonotype was obtained from an adult with an advanced solid tumor such as melanoma, head and neck, liver or kidney cancer. The chain combines TRBV7-2 with TRBJ1-5, with D uncertain. The CDR3 loop is CASSLRMTREGNQPQHF. The CDR3 bases are TGTGCCAGCAGCTTAAGGATGACGCGGGAGGGCAATCAGCCCCAGCATTTT.